This T cell receptor (beta chain) derives from a study of regulatory T cells in long-lasting Graves disease. As for time point: newly diagnosed GD, antithyroid drugs for less than 3 months. RNA from PBMCs was the source of the TCR library. Building the TCR beta libraries relied on iRepertoire HTBI primers, and CDR3 regions underwent Arm-PCR. TCRdb called the multiplex PCR reads again in MiXCR, with one record for every CDR3 protein. This table holds 370,000 or so distinct CDR3 sequences, under 20% found once. The sample also formed part of further work on T cells in Graves' hyperthyroidism and ophthalmopathy.

The sequenced sample was peripheral blood mononuclear cells (PBMCs), obtained at new diagnosis, from a patient treated with antithyroid drugs. The TCR originated in a young woman with Graves disease.

CDR3 sequence: CASSQHRVGETEAFF. CDR3 sequence (DNA): TGTGCCAGTAGTCAACACAGGGTTGGAGAAACTGAAGCTTTCTTT. The chain carries TRBV19 and TRBJ1-1, with D possibly matching TRBD1 (6 bases). CDR1 and CDR2 (germline): LNHDA, SQIVND (reference sequence). The CDR3 spans 15 residues. V dropped 5 bases and J dropped 5 bases, with 18 bases sitting between them. Full variable domain (missing parts from reference TRBV19 and TRBJ1-1): DGGITQSPKYLFRKEGQNVTLSCEQNLNHDAMYWYRQDPGQGLRLIYYSQIVNDFQKGDIAEGYSVSREKKESFPLTVTSAQKNPTAFYLCASSQHRVGETEAFFGQGTRLTVV.